The entry below gives a single T cell receptor beta chain sequence along with its context. This specimen comes from a study of blood T cell repertoires in COVID-19. CDR3 size: 17 residues. Germline V gene sequence: CDR1 SGDLS, CDR2 YYNGEE. Between the trimmed V and J ends, which lost 0 bases and 1 base, there was a span of 16 bases. Some clones are missing from TCRdb's copy, which holds only in-frame ones; the method was immunoSEQ multiplex PCR. The repertoire includes 65,000 to 90,000 clones, 83% of them detected once, and roughly 30% sits in the top ten. This chain connects TRBV9 to TRBJ1-1; D is uncertain. Sequenced: peripheral blood. This TCR came from a woman of 80 years or more with acute or convalescent COVID-19. CDR3 bases: TGTGCCAGCAGCGTAGAGCCAGGTACTCGGCGGAACACTGAAGCTTTCTTT. Translated: CASSVEPGTRRNTEAFF.